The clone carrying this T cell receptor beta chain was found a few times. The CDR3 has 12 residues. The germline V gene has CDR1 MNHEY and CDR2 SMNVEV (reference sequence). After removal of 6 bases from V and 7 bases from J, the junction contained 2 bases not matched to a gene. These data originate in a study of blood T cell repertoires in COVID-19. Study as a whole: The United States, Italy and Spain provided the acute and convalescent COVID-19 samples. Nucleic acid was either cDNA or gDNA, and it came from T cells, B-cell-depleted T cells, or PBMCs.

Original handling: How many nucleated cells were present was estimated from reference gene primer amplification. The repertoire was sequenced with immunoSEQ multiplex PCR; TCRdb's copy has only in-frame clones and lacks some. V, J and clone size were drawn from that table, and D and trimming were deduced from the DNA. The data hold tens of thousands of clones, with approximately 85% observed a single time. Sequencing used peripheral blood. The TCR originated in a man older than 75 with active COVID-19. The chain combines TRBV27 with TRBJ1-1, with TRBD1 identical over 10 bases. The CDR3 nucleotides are TGTGCCAGCAGGACAGGGGGCGGTGAAGCTTTCTTT. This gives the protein CASRTGGGEAFF.